One sample yielded the 10 T cell receptor beta chains listed below, sequenced in a study of response to subunit inactivated influenza vaccine. TCRdb redid the calling of the RT-PCR reads with MiXCR, one entry per CDR3 protein. The table has fewer than 700,000 distinct CDR3 sequences, 10% to 15% seen once; the top ten hold around 12%. The input for sequencing was PBMCs from blood, taken 45 days after vaccination. The origin of the receptors is a man aged 50 to 60 who received an inactivated influenza vaccine.

This clonotype appeared many times. The chain couples TRBV5-1 to TRBJ2-6; D gene uncertain. Germline V CDR1 and CDR2: SGHRS, YFSETQ. This CDR3 is built from 14 residues. The germline V and J ends were trimmed by 3 bases and 0 bases, with 4 bases remaining between them. The CDR3 DNA reads TGCGCCAGCAGCTCCTCCTCTGGGGCCAACGTCCTGACTTTC. Its translation: CASSSSSGANVLTF.

This clonotype has a handful of counts. The chain employs TRBV9 and TRBJ1-1; D possibly corresponds to TRBD1 (5 bases). The germline V gene has CDR1 SGDLS and CDR2 YYNGEE. This CDR3 has 13 residues. With 0 bases removed from V and 4 bases from J, the gap between germline ends came to 7 bases. CDR3 protein: CASSVAGSTEAFF. The CDR3 coding sequence is TGTGCCAGCAGCGTAGCAGGGAGCACTGAAGCTTTCTTT.

This clonotype was observed at least ten times. The chain uses TRBV6-1 and TRBJ2-1; TRBD1 matches 9 bases. Trimming removed 4 bases from V and 10 bases from J; junction bases left unmatched: 11. The germline CDR1 and CDR2 sequences are MNHNS and SASEGT. There are 15 residues in the CDR3. In DNA form, the CDR3 reads TGTGCCAGCAGTGCACACAGGGGGCCTATTGGGGAGCAGTTCTTC. Its protein product is CASSAHRGPIGEQFF.

In this sample, this clonotype turned up a few times. The chain couples TRBV9 to TRBJ2-5; D uncertain. The CDR3 has 14 amino acids. Germline CDR1 and CDR2: SGDLS and YYNGEE. Trimming shortened V by 4 bases and J by 1 base, and 11 bases separated the two germline ends. CDR3 loop: CASSISPAQETQYF. The CDR3, as DNA: TGTGCCAGCAGCATCTCCCCCGCCCAAGAGACCCAGTACTTC.

The chain couples TRBV12-3 or TRBV12-4 to TRBJ1-6; 9 bases agree with TRBD1. The CDR3 spans 15 residues. V lost 3 bases to trimming and J lost 8 bases; unmatched junction nucleotides: 5. CDR3 bases: TGTGCCAGCAGTTTTGTGGGACAGGGCCATTCACCCCTCCACTTT. Protein product: CASSFVGQGHSPLHF.

This clonotype has only one observation. This chain joins TRBV10-3 and TRBJ2-7, with TRBD1 as a possible D gene (6 bases). V was trimmed by 3 bases and J by 4 bases, leaving 13 bases between them. Germline V gene sequence: CDR1 ENHRY, CDR2 SYGVKD. This CDR3 has 14 amino acids. CDR3 loop: CAISDPGTKYEQYF. In nucleotides, the CDR3 is TGTGCCATCAGTGACCCCGGGACAAAATACGAGCAGTACTTC.

There are a few counts of this clonotype. The chain joins TRBV5-6 to TRBJ2-1; a possible D gene is TRBD2 (5 bases). The V gene's germline CDR1 is SGHDT and CDR2 YYEEEE. The CDR3 sequence is 15 residues long. The germline V and J ends were trimmed by 4 bases and 8 bases, with 19 bases remaining between them. CDR3 loop: CASSTPGLRSDEQFF. The CDR3 coding sequence is TGTGCCAGCAGCACACCGGGGTTAAGGAGCGATGAGCAGTTCTTC.

This clonotype was counted many times. V usage is TRBV27 and J usage is TRBJ1-5; D is undetermined. With 5 bases removed from V and 0 bases from J, the gap between germline ends came to 5 bases. The CDR3 consists of 13 residues. Germline V gene sequence: CDR1 MNHEY, CDR2 SMNVEV (reference sequence). The CDR3 bases are TGTGCCAGCAGTATTGATAGCAATCAGCCCCAGCATTTT. As protein: CASSIDSNQPQHF.

This clonotype has only a few counts. The chain recombines TRBV5-1 with TRBJ2-7; 12 bases align to TRBD2. With V trimmed by 4 bases and J by 0 bases, 5 bases remained unmatched. Germline CDR1 and CDR2: SGHRS and YFSETQ. This CDR3 comprises 16 residues. The CDR3 region is CASSRLTSGSSYEQYF. CDR3 nucleotide sequence: TGCGCCAGCAGCCGACTGACTAGCGGGAGCTCCTACGAGCAGTACTTC.

The chain joins TRBV20-1 to TRBJ2-7, with 7 bases matching TRBD2. Per germline, CDR1 DFQATT and CDR2 SNEGSKA (reference sequence). Trimming cost V 2 bases and J 3 bases; bases outside gene matches: 7. The CDR3 is 14 residues long. CDR3 bases: TGCAGTGCTAGAACTACTAGCGACTACTACGAGCAGTACTTC. Translated, it gives CSARTTSDYYEQYF.